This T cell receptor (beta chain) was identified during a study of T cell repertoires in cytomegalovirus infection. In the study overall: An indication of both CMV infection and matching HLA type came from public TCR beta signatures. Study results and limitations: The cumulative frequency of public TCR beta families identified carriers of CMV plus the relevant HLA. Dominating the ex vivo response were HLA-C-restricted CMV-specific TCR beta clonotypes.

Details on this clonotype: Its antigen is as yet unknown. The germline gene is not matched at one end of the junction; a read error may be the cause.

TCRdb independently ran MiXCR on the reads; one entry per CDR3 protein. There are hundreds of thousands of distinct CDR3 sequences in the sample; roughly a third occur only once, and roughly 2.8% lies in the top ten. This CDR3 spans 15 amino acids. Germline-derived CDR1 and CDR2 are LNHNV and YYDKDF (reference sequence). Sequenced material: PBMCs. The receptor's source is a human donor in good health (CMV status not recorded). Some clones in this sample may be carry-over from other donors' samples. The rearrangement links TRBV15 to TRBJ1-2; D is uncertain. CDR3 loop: CATIRETRGSYGYTF. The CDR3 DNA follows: TGTGCCACCATCAGAGAAACTCGAGGATCCTATGGCTACACCTTC. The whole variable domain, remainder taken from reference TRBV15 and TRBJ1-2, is DAMVIQNPRYQVTQFGKPVTLSCSQTLNHNVMYWYQQKSSQAPKLLFHYYDKDFNNEADTPDNFQSRRPNTSFCFLDIRSPGLGDTAMYLCATIRETRGSYGYTFGSGTRLTVV.